The present T cell receptor beta chain was sequenced within a study of spatial heterogeneity in lung cancer. Study-level information: At a median of roughly two years after resection, follow-up PBMC samples were sequenced when available. Every unique TCR and UMI combination, on average, appeared more than ten times in raw reads.

Time point given: blood at routine non-recurrence follow-up after resection. Extraction of whole RNA from tumor, nontumor lung or frozen PBMC preceded unsorted sequencing. Via MiXCR, TCRdb re-called the 5' RACE reads, giving one row per CDR3 protein. This sample has under 150,000 distinct CDR3 sequences; about 10% occur once, and the top ten carry around 24%. This clonotype was counted only a few times. Sequenced material: PBMCs, taken at follow-up. The sequence was collected from a female donor with early-stage non-small cell lung cancer.

CDR3 amino acids: CASSPGLAGVVQFF. DNA for the CDR3: TGTGCCAGCAGCCCGGGACTAGCGGGAGTGGTGCAGTTCTTC. The gene calls are TRBV7-2 and TRBJ2-1, with 14 bases identical to TRBD2. This CDR3 contains 14 residues. Trimming at V came to 5 bases and at J to 12 bases, leaving 6 bases not matched to a gene. In germline, CDR1 is SGHTA, CDR2 FQGNSA.